This T cell receptor (beta chain) was identified during a study of CD8+ T cells in alopecia areata. Study summary: The drug, oral tofacitinib, was given to treated patients at 5 to 10 mg twice daily.

Remarks on this clone: As yet, its antigen is unknown.

The J segment lost 2 bases and the V segment lost 8 bases, leaving 10 bases of the junction unmatched. CDR3 length equals 15 residues. CDR1 and CDR2 from the germline V gene are MNHEY and SMNVEV (reference sequence). In each case, RNA was isolated and then reverse transcribed into cDNA as the sequencing template. Clones were read by immunoSEQ multiplex PCR, and TCRdb kept only the in-frame ones, dropping some. The table shows about 98,000 clones, with about 40% occurring only once. Whole-study findings and limits: The study found TCR sharing across patients less clear than in mice, possibly for HLA reasons.

The rearrangement links TRBV27 to TRBJ2-7, with 9 bases aligning to TRBD1. This receptor was taken from a human donor with alopecia areata. Sequenced input: CD4+ T cells sorted from blood. DNA for the CDR3: TGTGCCAGCCTAGCACGACAGGGGGTTGCCTACGAGCAGTACTTC. Protein product: CASLARQGVAYEQYF.